This T cell receptor beta chain came from a study of shared clonotypes between healthy human individuals. The CDR3 totals 13 residues. Trimming left V 2 bases short and J 7 bases short, with 9 bases between. Germline CDR1 is KGHSY and CDR2 is FQNENV. A word on this clone: Its antigen is not identified.

The protocol was immunoSEQ multiplex PCR, while the TCRdb copy is restricted to in-frame clones and leaves out a portion. The table lists a few million clones, approximately 93% of them singletons. Study findings and constraints: Among non-shared clonotypes, generation probabilities were lower than among those shared by all four donors. Investigators expected sequencing depth to affect clonotype sharing among donors. Researchers found naive subsets generally carried larger estimated richness than memory subsets.

V gene TRBV16 combines with J gene TRBJ1-5; no clear D gene. This sequence originates from a man between 18 and 29 years old in good health. Some clones in this sample may be carry-over from other donors' samples. Source material: naive CD4+ T cells from PBMCs. Noted subset: CD45RA+ positively selected. The CDR3 protein is CASSQPGRQPQHF. The CDR3 DNA follows: TGTGCCAGCAGCCAACCGGGCCGACAGCCCCAGCATTTT.